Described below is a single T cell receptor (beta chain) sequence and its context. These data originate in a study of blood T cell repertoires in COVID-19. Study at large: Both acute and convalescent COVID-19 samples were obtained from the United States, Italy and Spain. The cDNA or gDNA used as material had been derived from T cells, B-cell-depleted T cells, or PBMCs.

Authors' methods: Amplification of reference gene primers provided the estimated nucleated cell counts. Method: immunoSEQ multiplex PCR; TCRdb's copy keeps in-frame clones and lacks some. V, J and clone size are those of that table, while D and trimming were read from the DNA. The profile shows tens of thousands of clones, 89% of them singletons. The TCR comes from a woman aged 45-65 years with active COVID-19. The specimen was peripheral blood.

The chain's CDR3 is CASSFLGGPNTGELFF. The CDR3 DNA sequence: TGCGCCAGCAGCTTCCTCGGAGGGCCGAACACCGGGGAGCTGTTTTTT. The chain carries TRBV5-1 and TRBJ2-2, with TRBD2 as a possible D gene (6 bases). There are 16 residues in the CDR3. V lost 2 bases and J lost 0, with 11 bases in between. The germline CDR1 and CDR2 sequences are SGHRS and YFSETQ.